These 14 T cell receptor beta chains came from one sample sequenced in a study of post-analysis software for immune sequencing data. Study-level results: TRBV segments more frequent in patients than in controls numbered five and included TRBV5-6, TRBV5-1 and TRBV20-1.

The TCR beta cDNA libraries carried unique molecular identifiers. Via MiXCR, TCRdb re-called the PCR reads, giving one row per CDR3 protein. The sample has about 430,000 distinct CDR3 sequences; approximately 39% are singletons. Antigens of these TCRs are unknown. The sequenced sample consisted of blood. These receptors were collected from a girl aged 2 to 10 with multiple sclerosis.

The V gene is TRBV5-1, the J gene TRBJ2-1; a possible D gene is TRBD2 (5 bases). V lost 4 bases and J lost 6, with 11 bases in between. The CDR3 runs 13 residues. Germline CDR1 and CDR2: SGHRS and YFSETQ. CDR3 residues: CASSRLDFNEQFF. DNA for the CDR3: TGCGCCAGCAGCCGGTTGGACTTCAATGAGCAGTTCTTC.

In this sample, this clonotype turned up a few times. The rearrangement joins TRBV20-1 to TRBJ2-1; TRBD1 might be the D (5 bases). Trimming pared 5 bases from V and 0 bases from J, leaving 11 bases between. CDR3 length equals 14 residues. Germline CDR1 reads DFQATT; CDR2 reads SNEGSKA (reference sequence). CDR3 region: CSAPRQGSYNEQFF. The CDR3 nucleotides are TGCAGTGCTCCCCGGCAGGGCTCCTACAATGAGCAGTTCTTC.

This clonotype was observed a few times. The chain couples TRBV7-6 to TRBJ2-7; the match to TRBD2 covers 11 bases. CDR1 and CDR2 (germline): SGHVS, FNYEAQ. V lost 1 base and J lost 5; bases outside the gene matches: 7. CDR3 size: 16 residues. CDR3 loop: CASSLVGLAGGDEQYF. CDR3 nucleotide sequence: TGTGCCAGCAGCTTAGTCGGGCTAGCGGGGGGCGACGAGCAGTACTTC.

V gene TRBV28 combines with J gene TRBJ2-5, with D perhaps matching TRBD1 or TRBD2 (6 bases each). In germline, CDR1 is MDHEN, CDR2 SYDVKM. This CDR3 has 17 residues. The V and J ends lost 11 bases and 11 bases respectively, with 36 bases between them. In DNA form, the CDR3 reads TGTGCCTCCCTGGGACCCAGTTTGGGCAGGGGATCGGGGGAGCAGTACTTC. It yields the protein CASLGPSLGRGSGEQYF.

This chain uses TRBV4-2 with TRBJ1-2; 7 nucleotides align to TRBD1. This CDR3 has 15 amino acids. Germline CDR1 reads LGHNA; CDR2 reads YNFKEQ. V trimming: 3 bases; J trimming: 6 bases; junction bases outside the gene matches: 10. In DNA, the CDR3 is TGTGCCAGCAGCCACGAAGACAGGGTTATCGATGGCTACACCTTC. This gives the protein CASSHEDRVIDGYTF.

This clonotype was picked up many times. In DNA, the CDR3 is TGTGCCAGCAGCTTACTAGCGGGAGTATACCACGAGCAGTACTTC. Protein product: CASSLLAGVYHEQYF. The chain couples TRBV7-8 to TRBJ2-7, with TRBD2 matching 10 bases. Looked up from germline, CDR1 is SGHVS and CDR2 is FQNEAQ. V shed 2 bases, J shed 5 bases, and the junction held 6 bases outside the gene matches. The CDR3 consists of 15 residues.

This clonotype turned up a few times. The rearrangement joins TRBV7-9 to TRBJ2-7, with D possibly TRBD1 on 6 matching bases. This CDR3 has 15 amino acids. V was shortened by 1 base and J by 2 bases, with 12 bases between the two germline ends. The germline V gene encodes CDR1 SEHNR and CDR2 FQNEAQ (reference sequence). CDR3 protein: CASSLVRTATYEQYF. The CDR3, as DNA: TGTGCCAGCAGCTTAGTAAGGACAGCGACCTACGAGCAGTACTTC.

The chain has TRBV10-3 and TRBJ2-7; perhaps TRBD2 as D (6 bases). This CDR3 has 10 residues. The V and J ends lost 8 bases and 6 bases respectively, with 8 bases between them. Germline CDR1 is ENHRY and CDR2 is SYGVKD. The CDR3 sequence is CAIGGAEQYF. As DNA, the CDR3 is TGTGCCATCGGAGGGGCCGAGCAGTACTTC.

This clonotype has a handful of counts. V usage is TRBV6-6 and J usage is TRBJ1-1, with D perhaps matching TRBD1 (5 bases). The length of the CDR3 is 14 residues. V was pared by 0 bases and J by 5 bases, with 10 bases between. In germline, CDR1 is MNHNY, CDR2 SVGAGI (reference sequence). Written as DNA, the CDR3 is TGTGCCAGCAGTTACTCCGGGGGGAGTACTGAAGCTTTCTTT. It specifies CASSYSGGSTEAFF.

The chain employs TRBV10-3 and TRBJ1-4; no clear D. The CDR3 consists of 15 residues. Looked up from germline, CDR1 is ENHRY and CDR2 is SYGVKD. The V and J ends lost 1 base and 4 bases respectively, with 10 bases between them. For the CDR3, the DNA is TGTGCCATCAGTGAGTTCCCAGCTGATAATGAAAAACTGTTTTTT. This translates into CAISEFPADNEKLFF.

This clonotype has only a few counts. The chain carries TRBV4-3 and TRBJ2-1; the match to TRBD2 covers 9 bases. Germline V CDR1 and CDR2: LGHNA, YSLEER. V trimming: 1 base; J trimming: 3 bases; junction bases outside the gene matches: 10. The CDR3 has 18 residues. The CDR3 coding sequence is TGCGCCAGCAGCCAAGTAGTAGCGGGAGACTACAGCTACAATGAGCAGTTCTTC. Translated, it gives CASSQVVAGDYSYNEQFF.

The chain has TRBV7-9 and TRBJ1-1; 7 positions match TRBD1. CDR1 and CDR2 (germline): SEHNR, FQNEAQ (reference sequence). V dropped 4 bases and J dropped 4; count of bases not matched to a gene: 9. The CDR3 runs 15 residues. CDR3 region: CASSSGNRGSTEAFF. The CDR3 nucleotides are TGTGCCAGCAGCTCCGGGAACAGGGGTAGCACTGAAGCTTTCTTT.

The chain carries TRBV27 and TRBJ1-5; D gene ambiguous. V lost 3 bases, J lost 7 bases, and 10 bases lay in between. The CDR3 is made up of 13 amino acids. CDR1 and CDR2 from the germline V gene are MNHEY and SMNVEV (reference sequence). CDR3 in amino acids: CASSFVTNQPQHF. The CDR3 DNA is TGTGCCAGCAGTTTCGTTACGAACCAGCCCCAGCATTTT.

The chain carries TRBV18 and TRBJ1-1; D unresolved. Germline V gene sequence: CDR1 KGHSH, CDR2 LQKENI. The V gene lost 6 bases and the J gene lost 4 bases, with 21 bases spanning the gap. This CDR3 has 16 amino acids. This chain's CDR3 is CASSRTGPVEGTEAFF. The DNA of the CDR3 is TGTGCCAGCTCCCGGACCGGTCCAGTCGAGGGCACTGAAGCTTTCTTT.